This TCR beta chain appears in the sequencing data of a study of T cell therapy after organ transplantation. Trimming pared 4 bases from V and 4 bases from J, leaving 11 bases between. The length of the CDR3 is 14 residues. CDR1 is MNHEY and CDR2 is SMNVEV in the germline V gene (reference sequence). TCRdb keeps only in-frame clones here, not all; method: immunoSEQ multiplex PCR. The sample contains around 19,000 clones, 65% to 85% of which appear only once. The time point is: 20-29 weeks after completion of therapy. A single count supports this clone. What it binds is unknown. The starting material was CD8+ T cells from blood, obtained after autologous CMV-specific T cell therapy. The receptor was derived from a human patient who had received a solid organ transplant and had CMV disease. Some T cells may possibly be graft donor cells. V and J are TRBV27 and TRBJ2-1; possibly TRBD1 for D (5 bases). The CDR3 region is CASSYQGNYNEQFF. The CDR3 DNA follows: TGTGCCAGCAGTTACCAGGGAAATTACAATGAGCAGTTCTTC.